The T cell receptor beta chain under discussion was sequenced for a study of T-cell reconstitution after alpha-beta-depleted transplantation in children. Researchers prepared the TCRbeta library using unique molecular identifiers, the study reports. MiXCR, applied by TCRdb to the PCR reads, yields one record per CDR3 protein. The sample gives over 550,000 distinct CDR3 sequences, under 12% of which show up once; approximately 4.1% is in the top ten. The germline gives CDR1 SGHDN, CDR2 FVKESK. The V gene end was trimmed by 0 bases and the J gene end by 6 bases; junction bases not matched to a gene: 11. The CDR3 is 17 residues long.

The chain carries TRBV14 and TRBJ2-1; 7 bases map to TRBD1. The specimen comprised PBMCs from the stem cell graft donor, sampled from the stem cell graft. This clonotype was obtained from a human donor who donated a stem cell graft to a child with acute myeloid leukemia. The CDR3 sequence: CASSQEEGARGLNEQFF. As DNA, the CDR3 is TGTGCCAGCAGCCAAGAGGAAGGGGCAAGGGGGCTCAATGAGCAGTTCTTC.